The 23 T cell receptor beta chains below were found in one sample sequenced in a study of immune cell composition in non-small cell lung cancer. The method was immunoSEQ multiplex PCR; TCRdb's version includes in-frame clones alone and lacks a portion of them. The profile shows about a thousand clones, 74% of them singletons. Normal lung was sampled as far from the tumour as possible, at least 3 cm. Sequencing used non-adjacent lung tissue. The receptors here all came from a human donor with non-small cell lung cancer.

The CDR3 spells CASSLSTGDTYEQYF. In DNA form, the CDR3 reads TGTGCCAGCAGCTTATCGACAGGGGACACCTACGAGCAGTACTTC. The chain employs TRBV7-6 and TRBJ2-7; 8 positions agree with TRBD1. CDR3 length: 15 residues. The V and J ends lost 2 bases and 2 bases, in that order; junction bases with no gene match: 5. Looked up from germline, CDR1 is SGHVS and CDR2 is FNYEAQ.

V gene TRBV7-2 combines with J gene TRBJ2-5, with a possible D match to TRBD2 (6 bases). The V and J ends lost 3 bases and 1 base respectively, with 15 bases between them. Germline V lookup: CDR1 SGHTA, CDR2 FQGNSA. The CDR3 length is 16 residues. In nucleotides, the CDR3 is TGTGCCAGCAGCTTGGGATCCGCTAGCGCCCAAGAGACCCAGTACTTC. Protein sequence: CASSLGSASAQETQYF.

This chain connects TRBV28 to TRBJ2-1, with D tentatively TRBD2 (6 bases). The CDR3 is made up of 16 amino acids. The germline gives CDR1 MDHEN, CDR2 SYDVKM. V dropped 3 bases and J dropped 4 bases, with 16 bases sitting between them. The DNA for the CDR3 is TGTGCCAGCAGTTTCTCCTCGGGGAGGAAGTACAATGAGCAGTTCTTC. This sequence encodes CASSFSSGRKYNEQFF. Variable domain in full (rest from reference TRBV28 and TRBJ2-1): DVKVTQSSRYLVKRTGEKVFLECVQDMDHENMFWYRQDPGLGLRLIYFSYDVKMKEKGDIPEGYSVSREKKERFSLILESASTNQTSMYLCASSFSSGRKYNEQFFGPGTRLTVL.

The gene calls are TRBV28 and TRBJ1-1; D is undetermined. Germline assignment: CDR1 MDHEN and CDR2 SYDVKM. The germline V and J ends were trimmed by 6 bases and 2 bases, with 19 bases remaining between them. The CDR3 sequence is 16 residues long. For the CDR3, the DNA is TGTGCCAGCAGCCTCACCGGGAGCAGAATAAACACTGAAGCTTTCTTT. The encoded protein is CASSLTGSRINTEAFF.

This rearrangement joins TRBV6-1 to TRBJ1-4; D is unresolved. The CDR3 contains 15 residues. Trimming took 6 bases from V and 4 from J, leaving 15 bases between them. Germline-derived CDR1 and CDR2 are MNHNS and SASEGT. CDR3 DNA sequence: TGTGCCAGCAGGTCGCGAGGAGGAAGTAATGAAAAACTGTTTTTT. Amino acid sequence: CASRSRGGSNEKLFF.

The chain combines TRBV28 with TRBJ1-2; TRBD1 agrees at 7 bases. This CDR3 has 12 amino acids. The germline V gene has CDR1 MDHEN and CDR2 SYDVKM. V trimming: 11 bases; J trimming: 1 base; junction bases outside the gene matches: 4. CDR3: CAGQDINYGYTF. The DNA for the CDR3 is TGTGCCGGACAGGACATTAACTATGGCTACACCTTC.

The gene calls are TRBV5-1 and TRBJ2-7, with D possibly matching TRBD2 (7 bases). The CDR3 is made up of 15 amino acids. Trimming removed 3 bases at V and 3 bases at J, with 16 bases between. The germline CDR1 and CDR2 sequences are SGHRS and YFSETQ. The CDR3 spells CASSWGGGSNYEQYF. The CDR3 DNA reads TGCGCCAGCAGCTGGGGAGGGGGGAGCAACTACGAGCAGTACTTC.

The CDR3 spells CASSERPGGLVEKLFF. CDR3 sequence (DNA): TGTGCCAGCAGTGAAAGACCGGGGGGGTTAGTTGAAAAACTGTTTTTT. The V gene is TRBV6-1, the J gene TRBJ1-4; weak D call: TRBD1 (5 bases). From germline, CDR1 is MNHNS and CDR2 SASEGT. Trimming shortened V by 2 bases and J by 7 bases, and 17 bases separated the two germline ends. The CDR3 loop spans 16 amino acids.

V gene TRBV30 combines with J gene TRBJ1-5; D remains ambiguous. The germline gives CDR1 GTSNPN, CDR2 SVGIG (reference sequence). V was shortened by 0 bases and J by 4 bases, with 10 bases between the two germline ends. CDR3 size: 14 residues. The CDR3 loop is CAWSVVPGNQPQHF. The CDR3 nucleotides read TGTGCCTGGAGTGTGGTACCGGGGAATCAGCCCCAGCATTTT.

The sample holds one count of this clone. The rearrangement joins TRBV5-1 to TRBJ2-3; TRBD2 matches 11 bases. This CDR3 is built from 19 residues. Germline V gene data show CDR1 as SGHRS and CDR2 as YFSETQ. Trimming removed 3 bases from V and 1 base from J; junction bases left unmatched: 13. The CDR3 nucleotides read TGCGCCAGCAGCTCGGGACTAGCGGACCCTTCGTACGGCACAGATACGCAGTATTTT. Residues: CASSSGLADPSYGTDTQYF.

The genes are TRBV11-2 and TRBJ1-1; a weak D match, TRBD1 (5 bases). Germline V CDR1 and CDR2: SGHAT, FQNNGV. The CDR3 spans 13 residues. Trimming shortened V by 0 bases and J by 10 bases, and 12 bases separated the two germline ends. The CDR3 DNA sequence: TGTGCCAGCAGCTTAGATTCAGGGTTAAGAGCTTTCTTT. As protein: CASSLDSGLRAFF.

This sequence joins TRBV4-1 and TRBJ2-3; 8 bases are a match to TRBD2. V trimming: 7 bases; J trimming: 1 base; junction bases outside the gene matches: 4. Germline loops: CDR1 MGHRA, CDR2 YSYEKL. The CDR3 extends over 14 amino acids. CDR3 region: CASTGTRGTDTQYF. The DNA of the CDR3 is TGCGCCAGCACGGGGACTAGAGGCACAGATACGCAGTATTTT.

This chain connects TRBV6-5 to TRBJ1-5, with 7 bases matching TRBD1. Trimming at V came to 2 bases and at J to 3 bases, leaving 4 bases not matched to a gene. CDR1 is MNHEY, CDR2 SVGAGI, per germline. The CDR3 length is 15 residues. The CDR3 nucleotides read TGTGCCAGCAGTTACCCGGACAGGCACAATCAGCCCCAGCATTTT. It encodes CASSYPDRHNQPQHF.

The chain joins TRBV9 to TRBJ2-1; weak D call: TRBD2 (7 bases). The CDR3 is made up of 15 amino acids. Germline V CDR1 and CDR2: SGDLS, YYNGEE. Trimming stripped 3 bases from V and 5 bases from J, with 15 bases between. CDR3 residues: CASSGGGGGDNEQFF. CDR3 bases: TGTGCCAGCAGCGGGGGGGGCGGCGGGGACAATGAGCAGTTCTTC.

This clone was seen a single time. The CDR3 region is CASSQAPAGGISYEQYF. The CDR3 DNA follows: TGCGCCAGCAGCCAGGCCCCGGCGGGAGGGATCTCCTACGAGCAGTACTTC. This rearrangement joins TRBV5-1 to TRBJ2-5; TRBD2 matches at 9 bases. Judging by the DNA end, TRBJ2-7 fits better; the J call may be wrong. The germline V gene encodes CDR1 SGHRS and CDR2 YFSETQ. This CDR3 comprises 17 residues.

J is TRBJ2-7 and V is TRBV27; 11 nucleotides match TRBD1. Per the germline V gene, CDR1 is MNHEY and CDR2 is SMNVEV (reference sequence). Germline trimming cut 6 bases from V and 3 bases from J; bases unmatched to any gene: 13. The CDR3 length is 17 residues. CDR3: CASRLGQGGMGFYEQYF. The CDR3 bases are TGTGCCAGCAGACTGGGACAGGGGGGCATGGGGTTCTACGAGCAGTACTTC.

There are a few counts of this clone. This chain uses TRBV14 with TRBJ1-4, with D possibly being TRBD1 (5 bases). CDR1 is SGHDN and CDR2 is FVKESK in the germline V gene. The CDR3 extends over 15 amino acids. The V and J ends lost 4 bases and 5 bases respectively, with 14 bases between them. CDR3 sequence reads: CASSLGRGGNEKLFF. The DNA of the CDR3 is TGTGCCAGCAGCCTCGGAAGGGGTGGGAATGAAAAACTGTTTTTT.

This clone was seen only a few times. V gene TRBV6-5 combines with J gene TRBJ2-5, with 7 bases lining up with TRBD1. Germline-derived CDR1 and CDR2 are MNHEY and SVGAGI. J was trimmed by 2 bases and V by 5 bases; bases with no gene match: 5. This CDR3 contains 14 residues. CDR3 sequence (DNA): TGTGCCAGCAGTCACCGGGACAGACAAGAGACCCAGTACTTC. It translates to CASSHRDRQETQYF.

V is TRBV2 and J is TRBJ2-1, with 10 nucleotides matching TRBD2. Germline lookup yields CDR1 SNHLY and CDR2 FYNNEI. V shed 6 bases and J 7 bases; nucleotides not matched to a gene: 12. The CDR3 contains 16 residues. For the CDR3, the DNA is TGTGCCAGCAGCCCCTGGGAAGCGGGAGGGCCGAATGAGCAGTTCTTC. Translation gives CASSPWEAGGPNEQFF.

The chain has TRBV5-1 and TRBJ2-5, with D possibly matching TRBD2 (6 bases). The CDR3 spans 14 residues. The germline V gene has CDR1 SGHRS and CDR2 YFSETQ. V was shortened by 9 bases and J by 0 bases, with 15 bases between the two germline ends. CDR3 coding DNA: TGCGCCACCCGGAAGGGGAGGAACCAAGAGACCCAGTACTTC. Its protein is CATRKGRNQETQYF.

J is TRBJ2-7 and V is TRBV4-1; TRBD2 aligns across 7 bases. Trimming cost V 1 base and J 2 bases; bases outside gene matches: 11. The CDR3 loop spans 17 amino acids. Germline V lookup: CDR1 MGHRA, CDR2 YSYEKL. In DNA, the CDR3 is TGCGCCAGCAGCCAAGGACTGGCGGGAGCGCTTACCTACGAGCAGTACTTC. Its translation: CASSQGLAGALTYEQYF.

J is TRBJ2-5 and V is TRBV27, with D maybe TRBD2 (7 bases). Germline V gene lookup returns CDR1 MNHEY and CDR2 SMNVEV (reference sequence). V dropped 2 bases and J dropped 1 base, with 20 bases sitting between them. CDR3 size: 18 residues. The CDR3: CASSLRGASGMPQETQYF. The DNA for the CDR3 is TGTGCCAGCAGTTTAAGGGGGGCGAGCGGGATGCCCCAAGAGACCCAGTACTTC.

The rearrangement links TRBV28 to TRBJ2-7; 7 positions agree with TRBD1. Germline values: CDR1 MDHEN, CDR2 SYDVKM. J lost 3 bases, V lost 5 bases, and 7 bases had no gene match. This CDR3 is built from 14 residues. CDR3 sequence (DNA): TGTGCCAGCAGTCTACAGGGGTCGAACTACGAGCAGTACTTC. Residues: CASSLQGSNYEQYF.